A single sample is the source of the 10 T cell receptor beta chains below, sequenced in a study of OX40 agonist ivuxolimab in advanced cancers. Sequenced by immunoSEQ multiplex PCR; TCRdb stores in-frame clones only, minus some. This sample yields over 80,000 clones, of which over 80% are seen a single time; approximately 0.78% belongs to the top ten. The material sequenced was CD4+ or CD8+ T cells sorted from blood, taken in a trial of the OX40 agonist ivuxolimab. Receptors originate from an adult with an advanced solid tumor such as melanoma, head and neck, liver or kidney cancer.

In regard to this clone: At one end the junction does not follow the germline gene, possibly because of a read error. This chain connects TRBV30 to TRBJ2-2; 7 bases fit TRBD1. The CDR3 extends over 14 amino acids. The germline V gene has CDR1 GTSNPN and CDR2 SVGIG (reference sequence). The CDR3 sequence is CAWRSQGNAGELFF. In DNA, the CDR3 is TGTGCCTGGAGATCACAGGGGAACGCCGGGGAGCTGTTTTTT.

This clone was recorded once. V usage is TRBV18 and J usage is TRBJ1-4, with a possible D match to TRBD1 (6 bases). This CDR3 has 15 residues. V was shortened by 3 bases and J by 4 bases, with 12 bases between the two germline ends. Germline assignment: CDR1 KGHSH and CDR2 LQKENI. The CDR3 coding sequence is TGTGCCAGCTCACCGGGAAAGGGGGGTAATGAAAAACTGTTTTTT. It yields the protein CASSPGKGGNEKLFF.

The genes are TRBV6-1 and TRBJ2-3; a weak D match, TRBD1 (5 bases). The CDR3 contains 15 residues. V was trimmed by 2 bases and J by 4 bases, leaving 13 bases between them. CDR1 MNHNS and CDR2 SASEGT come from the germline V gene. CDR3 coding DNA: TGTGCCAGCAGTGAAACAGTCCAGGGATCAGATACGCAGTATTTT. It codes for CASSETVQGSDTQYF.

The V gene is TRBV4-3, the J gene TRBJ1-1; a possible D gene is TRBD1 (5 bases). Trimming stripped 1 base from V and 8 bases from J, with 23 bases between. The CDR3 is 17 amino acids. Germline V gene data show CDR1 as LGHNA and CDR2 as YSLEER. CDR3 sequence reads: CASSQGPGGSGRNEAFF. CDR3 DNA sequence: TGCGCCAGCAGCCAAGGCCCCGGGGGGTCGGGTCGAAACGAAGCTTTCTTT.

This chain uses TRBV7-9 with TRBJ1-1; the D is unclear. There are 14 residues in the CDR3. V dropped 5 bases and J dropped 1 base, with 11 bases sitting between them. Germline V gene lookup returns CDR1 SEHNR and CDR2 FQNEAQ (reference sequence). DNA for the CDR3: TGTGCCAGCAGCCGCGAGATCCGGAACACTGAAGCTTTCTTT. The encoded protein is CASSREIRNTEAFF.

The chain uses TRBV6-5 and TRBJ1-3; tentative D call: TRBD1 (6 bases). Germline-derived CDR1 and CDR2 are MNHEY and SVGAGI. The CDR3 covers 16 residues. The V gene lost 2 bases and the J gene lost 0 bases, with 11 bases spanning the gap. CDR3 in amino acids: CASSYQQGFSGNTIYF. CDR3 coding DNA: TGTGCCAGCAGTTACCAACAGGGCTTCTCTGGAAACACCATATATTTT.

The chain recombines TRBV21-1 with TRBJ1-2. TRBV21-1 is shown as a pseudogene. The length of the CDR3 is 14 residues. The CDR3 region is CASSPEGDRGGYTF. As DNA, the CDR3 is TGTGCCAGCAGCCCGGAGGGCGATCGAGGTGGCTACACCTTC.

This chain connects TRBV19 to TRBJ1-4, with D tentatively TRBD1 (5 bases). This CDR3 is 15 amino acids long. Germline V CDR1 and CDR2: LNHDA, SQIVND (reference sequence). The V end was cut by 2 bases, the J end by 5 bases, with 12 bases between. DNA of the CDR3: TGTGCCAGTAGTATACAGGGTCAAGGAAATGAAAAACTGTTTTTT. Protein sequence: CASSIQGQGNEKLFF.

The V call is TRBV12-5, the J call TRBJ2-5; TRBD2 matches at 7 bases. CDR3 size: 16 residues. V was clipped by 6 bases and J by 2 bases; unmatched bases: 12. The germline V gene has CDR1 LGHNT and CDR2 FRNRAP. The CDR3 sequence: CASGEGRGLGQETQYF. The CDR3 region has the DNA TGTGCTAGTGGGGAAGGGAGGGGATTGGGACAAGAGACCCAGTACTTC. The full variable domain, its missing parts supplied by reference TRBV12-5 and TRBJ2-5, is DARVTQTPRHKVTEMGQEVTMRCQPILGHNTVFWYRQTMMQGLELLAYFRNRAPLDDSGMPKDRFSAEMPDATLATLKIQPSEPRDSAVYFCASGEGRGLGQETQYFGPGTRLLVL.

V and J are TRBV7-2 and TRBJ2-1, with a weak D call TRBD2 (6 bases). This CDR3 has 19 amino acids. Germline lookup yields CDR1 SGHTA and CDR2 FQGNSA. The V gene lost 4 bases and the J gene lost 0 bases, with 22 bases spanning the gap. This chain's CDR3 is CASSSGTLISRSSYNEQFF. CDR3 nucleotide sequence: TGTGCCAGCAGCTCCGGGACTCTTATCTCCAGGAGCTCCTACAATGAGCAGTTCTTC.